One sample yielded the 3 T cell receptor beta chains listed below, sequenced in a study of molecular identifiers for immune sequencing clone quantification. TCRdb analysed the PCR reads with MiXCR anew, one entry per CDR3 protein. The sample contains just under 650,000 distinct CDR3 sequences, about 20% of which appear only once. The sample taken for sequencing was naive CD8+ T cells from blood, with Jurkat cell RNA spiked in. Subset here: FACS-sorted CD8+CD4-CCR7+CD45RA+ naive T cells. All receptors come from a human donor in good health. Some libraries in this study had Jurkat cell RNA spiked in.

This clonotype was counted between two and nine times. The rearrangement joins TRBV11-2 to TRBJ2-7; no clear D. Germline assignment: CDR1 SGHAT and CDR2 FQNNGV. With 10 bases removed from V and 3 bases from J, the gap between germline ends came to 16 bases. CDR3 length equals 13 residues. The CDR3 coding sequence is TGTGCCATCAAGGTACCGGGTCACTACGAGCAGTACTTC. It yields the protein CAIKVPGHYEQYF.

This clonotype was counted at least ten times. V usage is TRBV7-9 and J usage is TRBJ1-6; 7 bases match TRBD1. Looked up from germline, CDR1 is SEHNR and CDR2 is FQNEAQ (reference sequence). The CDR3 has 14 amino acids. Trimming cost V 5 bases and J 7 bases; bases outside gene matches: 5. This CDR3 reads CASSGTTGNSPLHF. In DNA, the CDR3 is TGTGCCAGCAGCGGAACGACAGGGAATTCACCCCTCCACTTT. Full variable domain (remainder filled in from reference TRBV7-9 and TRBJ1-6): DTGVSQNPRHKITKRGQNVTFRCDPISEHNRLYWYRQTLGQGPEFLTYFQNEAQLEKSRLLSDRFSAERPKGSFSTLEIQRTEQGDSAMYLCASSGTTGNSPLHFGNGTRLTVT.

The chain couples TRBV5-1 to TRBJ2-7; D is unresolved. CDR3 length: 14 residues. Between the trimmed V and J ends, which lost 0 bases and 3 bases, there was a span of 10 bases. Germline CDR1 SGHRS, CDR2 YFSETQ. CDR3 nucleotide sequence: TGCGCCAGCAGCTTGGCCGGGCTTTACTACGAGCAGTACTTC. Protein: CASSLAGLYYEQYF.